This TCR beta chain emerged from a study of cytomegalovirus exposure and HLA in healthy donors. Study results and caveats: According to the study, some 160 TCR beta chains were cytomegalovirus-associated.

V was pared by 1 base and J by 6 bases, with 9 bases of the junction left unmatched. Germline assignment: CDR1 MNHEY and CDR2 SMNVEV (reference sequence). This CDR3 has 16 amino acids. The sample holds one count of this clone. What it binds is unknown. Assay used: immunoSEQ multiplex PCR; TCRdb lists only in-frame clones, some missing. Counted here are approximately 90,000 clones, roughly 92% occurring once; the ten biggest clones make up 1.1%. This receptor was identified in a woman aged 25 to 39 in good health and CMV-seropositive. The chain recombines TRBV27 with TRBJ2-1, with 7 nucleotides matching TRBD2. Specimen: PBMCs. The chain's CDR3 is CASSLLSLAAINEQFF. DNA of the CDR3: TGTGCCAGCAGTTTATTATCCCTAGCGGCTATCAATGAGCAGTTCTTC.